What follows are 17 T cell receptor beta chains derived from one specimen sequenced in a study of cytomegalovirus exposure and HLA in healthy donors. The primer mix had 60 Vbeta and 13 Jbeta primers. The repertoire was sequenced with immunoSEQ multiplex PCR; TCRdb's copy has only in-frame clones and lacks some. Its clone listing holds tens of thousands of clones. The source material was PBMCs. Every receptor here comes from a girl between 10 and 17 years old in good health and CMV-seropositive.

This sequence joins TRBV29-1 and TRBJ2-3; D uncertain. Trimming took off 8 bases at V and 4 bases at J, with 10 bases between the two ends. The CDR3 loop spans 11 amino acids. Germline CDR1 reads SQVTM; CDR2 reads ANQGSEA. CDR3 DNA sequence: TGCAGCTTGCGGCGCGCAGATACGCAGTATTTT. This sequence encodes CSLRRADTQYF.

This chain joins TRBV29-1 and TRBJ1-3; TRBD1 is a possible D gene (5 bases). Germline V gives CDR1 SQVTM, CDR2 ANQGSEA. With 2 bases removed from V and 4 bases from J, the gap between germline ends came to 6 bases. The CDR3 extends over 12 amino acids. CDR3 nucleotides: TGCAGCGTTGAAAACAGGGGAAACACCATATATTTT. It is translated as CSVENRGNTIYF.

The chain recombines TRBV7-6 with TRBJ1-1; unclear D gene. CDR3 size: 13 residues. Germline values: CDR1 SGHVS, CDR2 FNYEAQ. V was cut by 1 base and J by 4 bases, with 7 bases left in between. CDR3 nucleotides: TGTGCCAGCAGCTTAGGACTCCCCACTGAAGCTTTCTTT. It translates to CASSLGLPTEAFF.

This sequence joins TRBV5-1 and TRBJ1-1; D gene unclear. V was trimmed by 4 bases and J by 1 base, leaving 8 bases between them. The CDR3 is 13 amino acids. Germline V gene lookup returns CDR1 SGHRS and CDR2 YFSETQ. CDR3 bases: TGCGCCAGCAGCCAAACAAGGAACACTGAAGCTTTCTTT. This translates into CASSQTRNTEAFF.

The chain uses TRBV6-5 and TRBJ2-1; D might be TRBD1 (5 bases). Germline V gives CDR1 MNHEY, CDR2 SVGAGI. The CDR3 has 13 residues. The V end lost 2 bases, the J end lost 5 bases, and 7 bases lay between the germline ends. DNA of the CDR3: TGTGCCAGCAGTTACGACAGAGACAATGAGCAGTTCTTC. Residues: CASSYDRDNEQFF.

The rearrangement links TRBV14 to TRBJ1-2, with TRBD1 matching 8 bases. Germline CDR1 and CDR2: SGHDN and FVKESK. This CDR3 has 14 amino acids. V shed 5 bases, J shed 5 bases, and the junction held 7 bases outside the gene matches. Here the CDR3 DNA reads TGTGCCAGCAGCGTACGGGACAGGTCTTATGGCTACACCTTC. Residues: CASSVRDRSYGYTF.

The gene calls are TRBV2 and TRBJ1-6; D unclear. The CDR3 totals 13 residues. Trimming stripped 6 bases from V and 7 bases from J, with 10 bases between. Germline loops: CDR1 SNHLY, CDR2 FYNNEI. The CDR3 sequence: CASRADANSPLHF. CDR3 nucleotide sequence: TGTGCCAGCAGAGCGGATGCGAATTCACCCCTCCACTTT. Full variable domain (missing parts from reference TRBV2 and TRBJ1-6): EPEVTQTPSHQVTQMGQEVILRCVPISNHLYFYWYRQILGQKVEFLVSFYNNEISEKSEIFDDQFSVERPDGSNFTLKIRSTKLEDSAMYFCASRADANSPLHFGNGTRLTVT.

The chain carries TRBV4-2 and TRBJ2-7; TRBD1 aligns across 10 bases. With 1 base clipped from V and 7 bases from J, the junction kept 7 bases outside the gene matches. Germline CDR1 is LGHNA and CDR2 is YNFKEQ. This CDR3 has 15 residues. CDR3 amino acids: CASSQGGQGGEEQYF. The CDR3 nucleotides read TGTGCCAGCAGCCAAGGTGGACAGGGGGGGGAGGAGCAGTACTTC.

The CDR3 DNA follows: TGTGCCAGCAGCCTACCCGGGACAGGGGTCCAGTACTTC. Its translation: CASSLPGTGVQYF. This sequence joins TRBV7-3 and TRBJ2-5; 10 bases match TRBD1. The CDR3 is 13 residues long. Trimming at V came to 5 bases and at J to 10 bases, leaving 7 bases not matched to a gene. Germline assignment: CDR1 SGHTA and CDR2 FQGTGA.

This chain links TRBV4-3 with TRBJ2-1, with D maybe TRBD1 (5 bases). Germline CDR1 and CDR2: LGHNA and YSLEER. CDR3 length equals 15 residues. Between the trimmed V and J ends, which lost 6 bases and 0 bases, there was a span of 12 bases. For the CDR3, the DNA is TGCGCCAGCAGACGACAGCTAAGCTCCTACAATGAGCAGTTCTTC. Protein sequence: CASRRQLSSYNEQFF.

The chain carries TRBV5-5 and TRBJ1-5; unclear D gene. With 0 bases removed from V and 0 bases from J, the gap between germline ends came to 7 bases. Looked up from germline, CDR1 is SGHKS and CDR2 is YYEKEE (reference sequence). This CDR3 has 15 residues. In DNA, the CDR3 is TGTGCCAGCAGCTTGGCGGGTAATAGCAATCAGCCCCAGCATTTT. This encodes CASSLAGNSNQPQHF.

The V and J genes are TRBV28 and TRBJ2-7; D may be TRBD2 (5 bases). Per the germline V gene, CDR1 is MDHEN and CDR2 is SYDVKM. This CDR3 comprises 12 residues. Deletions cut 1 base from V and 4 bases from J, with 5 bases between. The CDR3 DNA reads as TGTGCCAGCAGTTTATCGGGGTACGAGCAGTACGTC. Its translation: CASSLSGYEQYV.

This chain joins TRBV2 and TRBJ2-7, with 10 nucleotides matching TRBD1. V lost 3 bases, J lost 4 bases, and 6 bases stayed unmatched. The germline CDR1 and CDR2 sequences are SNHLY and FYNNEI. The CDR3 is made up of 15 amino acids. The CDR3 region has the DNA TGTGCCAGCAGTGAGGAGGGACAGGGGAGATACGAGCAGTACGTC. This translates into CASSEEGQGRYEQYV.

This chain links TRBV9 with TRBJ2-6; 7 nucleotides match TRBD2. The length of the CDR3 is 14 residues. Germline CDR1 and CDR2: SGDLS and YYNGEE. Trimming cost V 2 bases and J 8 bases; bases outside gene matches: 4. Here the CDR3 DNA reads TGTGCCAGCAGCGTTCCGGGGGGATCCAACGTCCTGACTTTC. Its translation: CASSVPGGSNVLTF.

This chain connects TRBV6-6 to TRBJ1-1; 8 nucleotides agree with TRBD1. The CDR3 runs 14 residues. Germline V gene lookup returns CDR1 MNHNY and CDR2 SVGAGI (reference sequence). Germline trimming cut 2 bases from V and 2 bases from J; bases unmatched to any gene: 1. CDR3 region: CASSYGQGNTEAFF. Written as DNA, the CDR3 is TGTGCCAGCAGTTACGGACAGGGTAACACTGAAGCTTTCTTT.

The J gene is TRBJ2-4, the V gene TRBV5-1, with TRBD2 as a possible D gene (6 bases). The CDR3 runs to 17 residues. Trimming pared 0 bases from V and 2 bases from J, leaving 15 bases between. CDR1 SGHRS and CDR2 YFSETQ come from the germline V gene. The CDR3 spells CASSLVPPTSPKNIQYF. The DNA of the CDR3 is TGCGCCAGCAGCTTGGTTCCCCCCACTAGCCCCAAAAACATTCAGTACTTC.

The chain combines TRBV28 with TRBJ2-5; the match to TRBD1 covers 7 bases. Germline-derived CDR1 and CDR2 are MDHEN and SYDVKM. J lost 4 bases, V lost 5 bases, and 10 bases had no gene match. The CDR3 loop spans 15 amino acids. In nucleotides, the CDR3 is TGTGCCAGCAGTCCCGACAGGGTTGATGGAGAGACCCAGTACTTC. Protein product: CASSPDRVDGETQYF.